This T cell receptor beta chain was obtained from a study of cytomegalovirus exposure and HLA in healthy donors. Findings and caveats of the study: When analyzed later, a missense DCLRE1C variant was found to be linked to TCR beta V- and J-gene trimming. Cytomegalovirus association was assigned to more than 150 TCR beta chains. Common viral pathogens (according to a later analysis) appeared linked to several of the most significant clusters.

A note on this clone: Its antigen is not identified.

It was with 60 Vbeta and 13 Jbeta primers that the PCR ran. The assay was immunoSEQ multiplex PCR, and TCRdb's table has in-frame clones only and misses some. The repertoire holds fewer than 180,000 clones, with under 75% as singletons. The receptor was derived from an older woman in good health and CMV-seropositive. Specimen: PBMCs.

The CDR3 here is CASSLRSVEQFF. In DNA form, the CDR3 reads TGTGCCAGCAGTCTACGGAGCGTTGAGCAGTTCTTC. The chain recombines TRBV28 with TRBJ2-1; D gene ambiguous. This CDR3 spans 12 amino acids. Germline CDR1 and CDR2: MDHEN and SYDVKM. V lost 5 bases to trimming and J lost 9 bases, with 11 bases between them. The full variable domain, rest sourced from reference TRBV28 and TRBJ2-1, is DVKVTQSSRYLVKRTGEKVFLECVQDMDHENMFWYRQDPGLGLRLIYFSYDVKMKEKGDIPEGYSVSREKKERFSLILESASTNQTSMYLCASSLRSVEQFFGPGTRLTVL.